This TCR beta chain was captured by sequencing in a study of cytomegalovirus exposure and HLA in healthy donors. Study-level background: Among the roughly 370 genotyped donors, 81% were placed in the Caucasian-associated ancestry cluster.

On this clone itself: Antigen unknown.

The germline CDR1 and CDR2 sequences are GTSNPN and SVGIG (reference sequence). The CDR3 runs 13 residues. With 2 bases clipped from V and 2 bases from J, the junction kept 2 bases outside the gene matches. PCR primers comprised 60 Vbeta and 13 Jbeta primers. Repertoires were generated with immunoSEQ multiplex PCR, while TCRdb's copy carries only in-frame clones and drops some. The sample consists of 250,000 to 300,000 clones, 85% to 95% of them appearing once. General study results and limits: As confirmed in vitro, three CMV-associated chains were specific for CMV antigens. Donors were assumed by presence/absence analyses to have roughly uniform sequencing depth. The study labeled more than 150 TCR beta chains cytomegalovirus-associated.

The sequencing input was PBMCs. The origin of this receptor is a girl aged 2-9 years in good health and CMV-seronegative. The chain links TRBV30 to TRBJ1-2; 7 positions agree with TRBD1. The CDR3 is CAWSLQGNYGYTF. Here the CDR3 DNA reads TGTGCCTGGAGTCTACAGGGGAACTATGGCTACACCTTC.